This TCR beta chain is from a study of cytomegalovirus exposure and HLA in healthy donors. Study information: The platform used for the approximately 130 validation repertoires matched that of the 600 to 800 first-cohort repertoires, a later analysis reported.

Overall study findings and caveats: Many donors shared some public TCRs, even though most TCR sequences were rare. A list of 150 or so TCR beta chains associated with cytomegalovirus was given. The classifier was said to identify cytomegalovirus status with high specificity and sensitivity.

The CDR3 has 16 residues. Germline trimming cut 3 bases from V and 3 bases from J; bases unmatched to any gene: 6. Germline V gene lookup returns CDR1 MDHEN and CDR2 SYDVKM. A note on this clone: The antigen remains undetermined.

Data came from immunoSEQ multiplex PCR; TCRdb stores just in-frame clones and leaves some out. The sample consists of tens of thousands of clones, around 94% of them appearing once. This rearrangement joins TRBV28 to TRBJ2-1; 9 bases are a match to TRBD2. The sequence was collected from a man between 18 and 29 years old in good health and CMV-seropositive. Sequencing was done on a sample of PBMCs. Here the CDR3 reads CASSFLLAGSYNEQFF. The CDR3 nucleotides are TGTGCCAGCAGTTTCTTGCTAGCGGGAAGCTACAATGAGCAGTTCTTC.